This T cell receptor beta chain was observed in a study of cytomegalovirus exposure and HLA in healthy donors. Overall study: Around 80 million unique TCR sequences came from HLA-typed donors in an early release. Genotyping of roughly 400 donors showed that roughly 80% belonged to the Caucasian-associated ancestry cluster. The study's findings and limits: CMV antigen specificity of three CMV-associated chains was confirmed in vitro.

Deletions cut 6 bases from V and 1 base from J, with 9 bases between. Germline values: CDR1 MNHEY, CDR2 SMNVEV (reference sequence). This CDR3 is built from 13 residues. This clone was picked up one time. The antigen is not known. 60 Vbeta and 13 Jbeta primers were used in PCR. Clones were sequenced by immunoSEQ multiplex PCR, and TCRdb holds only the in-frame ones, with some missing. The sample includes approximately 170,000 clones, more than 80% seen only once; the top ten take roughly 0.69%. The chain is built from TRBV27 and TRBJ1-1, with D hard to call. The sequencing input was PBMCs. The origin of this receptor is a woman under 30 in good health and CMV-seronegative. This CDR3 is CASRSYGNTEAFF. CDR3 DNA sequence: TGTGCCAGCAGATCCTACGGGAACACTGAAGCTTTCTTT.